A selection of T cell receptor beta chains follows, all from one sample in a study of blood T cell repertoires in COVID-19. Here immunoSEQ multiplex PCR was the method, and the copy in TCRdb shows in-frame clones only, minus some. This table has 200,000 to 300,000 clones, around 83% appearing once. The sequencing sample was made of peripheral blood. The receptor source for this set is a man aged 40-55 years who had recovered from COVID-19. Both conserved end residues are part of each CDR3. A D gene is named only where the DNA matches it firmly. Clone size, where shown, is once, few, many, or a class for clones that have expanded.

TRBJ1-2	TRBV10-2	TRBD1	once	CASRTPGQGATGYTF	TGCGCCAGCAGGACTCCGGGACAGGGGGCGACTGGCTACACCTTC
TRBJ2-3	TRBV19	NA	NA	CASSQRTGTDTQYF	TGTGCCAGTAGCCAGCGGACAGGCACAGATACGCAGTATTTT
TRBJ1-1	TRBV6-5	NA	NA	CASRAQGRRAFF	TGTGCCAGCAGGGCGCAGGGTAGGCGAGCTTTCTTT
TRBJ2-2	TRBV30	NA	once	CAWNVGGGTGELFF	TGTGCCTGGAATGTTGGGGGAGGAACCGGGGAGCTGTTTTTT
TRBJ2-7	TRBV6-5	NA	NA	CASSFVGGSYEQYF	TGTGCCAGCAGTTTTGTAGGTGGGAGCTACGAGCAGTACTTC
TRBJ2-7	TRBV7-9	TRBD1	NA	CASSLADRGIYEQYF	TGTGCCAGCAGCTTAGCCGACAGGGGCATTTACGAGCAGTACTTC
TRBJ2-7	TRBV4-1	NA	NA	CASSQVQGGPYEQYF	TGCGCCAGCAGCCAAGTGCAGGGGGGCCCCTACGAGCAGTACTTC
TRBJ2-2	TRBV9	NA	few	CASSVASGELFF	TGTGCCAGCAGCGTAGCTTCCGGGGAGCTGTTTTTT
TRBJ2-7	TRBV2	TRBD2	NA	CASASGVAGYEQYF	TGTGCCAGCGCATCGGGGGTAGCGGGCTACGAGCAGTACTTC
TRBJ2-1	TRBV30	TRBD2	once	CAWRPGLAGPTSYNEQFF	TGTGCCTGGAGGCCGGGACTAGCGGGACCCACCTCCTACAATGAGCAGTTCTTC
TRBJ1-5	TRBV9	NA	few	CASSVSGGGQPQHF	TGTGCCAGCAGCGTATCGGGGGGCGGTCAGCCCCAGCATTTT
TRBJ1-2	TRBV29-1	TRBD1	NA	CSVEDGDRGGNYGYTF	TGCAGCGTTGAAGATGGGGACAGGGGGGGAAACTATGGCTACACCTTC
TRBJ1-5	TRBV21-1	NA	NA	CASSKQGPQPQHF	TGTGCCAGCAGCAAACAGGGTCCCCAGCCCCAGCATTTT
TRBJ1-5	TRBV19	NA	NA	CASKGGGFSNQPQHF	TGTGCCAGTAAGGGAGGGGGATTTAGCAATCAGCCCCAGCATTTT
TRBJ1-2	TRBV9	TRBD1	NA	CASREQGGYGYTF	TGTGCCAGCAGGGAACAGGGGGGCTATGGCTACACCTTC
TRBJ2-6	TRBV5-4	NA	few	CASSLDSGANVLTF	TGTGCCAGCAGCCTAGACTCTGGGGCCAACGTCCTGACTTTC
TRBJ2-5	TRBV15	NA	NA	CATSRNVAEETQYF	TGTGCCACCAGCAGAAACGTCGCAGAAGAGACCCAGTACTTC
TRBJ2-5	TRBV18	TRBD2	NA	CASSPPSGFGETQYF	TGTGCCAGCTCACCACCTAGCGGGTTCGGAGAGACCCAGTACTTC
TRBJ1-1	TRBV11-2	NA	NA	CASSALRAGEAFF	TGTGCCAGCAGCGCCTTGCGGGCAGGCGAAGCTTTCTTT
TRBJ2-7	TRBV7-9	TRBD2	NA	CASSLGTSGFSYEQYF	TGTGCCAGCAGCTTGGGGACTAGCGGGTTCTCCTACGAGCAGTACTTC
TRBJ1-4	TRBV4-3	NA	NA	CASSQDSLDEKLFF	TGCGCCAGCAGCCAAGATAGCCTCGATGAAAAACTGTTTTTT
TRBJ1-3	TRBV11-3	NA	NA	CASSLYSDSGNTIYF	TGTGCCAGCAGCTTATACTCTGATTCTGGAAACACCATATATTTT
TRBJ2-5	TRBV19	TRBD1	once	CASSIAGTGKETQYF	TGTGCCAGTAGTATAGCGGGGACAGGGAAAGAGACCCAGTACTTC
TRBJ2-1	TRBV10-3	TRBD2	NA	CAISAGTSGRYSYNEQFF	TGTGCCATCAGTGCAGGGACTAGCGGGAGGTACTCCTACAATGAGCAGTTCTTC
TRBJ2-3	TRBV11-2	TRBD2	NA	CASSFPFQSGSGGGDTQYF	TGTGCCAGCAGCTTCCCGTTCCAATCAGGGAGCGGGGGCGGGGATACGCAGTATTTT
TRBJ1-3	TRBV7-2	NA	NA	CASSLVTGRGNTIYF	TGTGCCAGCAGCTTAGTCACAGGGAGAGGAAACACCATATATTTT
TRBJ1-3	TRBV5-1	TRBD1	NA	CASSLEPGQGGNTIYF	TGCGCCAGCAGCTTGGAGCCGGGACAGGGTGGAAACACCATATATTTT
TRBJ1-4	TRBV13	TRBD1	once	CASRPSRDRATEEKLFF	TGTGCCAGCAGACCGTCCCGGGACAGGGCAACGGAGGAAAAACTGTTTTTT
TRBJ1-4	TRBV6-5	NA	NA	CASRVREQEKLFF	TGTGCCAGCAGAGTGCGGGAACAGGAAAAACTGTTTTTT
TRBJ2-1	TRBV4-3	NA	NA	CASSHRLESSYNEQFF	TGCGCCAGCAGCCATAGACTGGAGAGCTCCTACAATGAGCAGTTCTTC
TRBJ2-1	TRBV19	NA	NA	CASRERRSSYNEQFF	TGTGCCAGTAGGGAGCGGAGGAGCTCCTACAATGAGCAGTTCTTC
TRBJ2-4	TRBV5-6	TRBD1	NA	CASSFLDRGELDF	TGTGCCAGCAGCTTCCTGGACAGGGGCGAATTGGACTTC
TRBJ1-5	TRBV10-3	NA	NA	CAISIEQGWNQPQHF	TGTGCCATCAGTATAGAACAGGGTTGGAATCAGCCCCAGCATTTT
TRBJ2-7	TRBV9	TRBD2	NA	CASSVHEAGVYEQYF	TGTGCCAGCAGCGTACACGAAGCGGGAGTCTACGAGCAGTACTTC
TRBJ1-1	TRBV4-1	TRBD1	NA	CASSPGQARHLNTEAFF	TGCGCCAGCAGCCCGGGACAGGCCAGACACCTGAACACTGAAGCTTTCTTT